This T cell receptor beta chain was recorded in a study of cytomegalovirus exposure and HLA in healthy donors. The PCR used 60 Vbeta and 13 Jbeta primers. Generated by immunoSEQ multiplex PCR, the TCRdb table keeps only in-frame clones and is missing some. Among under 110,000 clones listed, more than 70% were seen once. There are 14 residues in the CDR3. Germline-derived CDR1 and CDR2 are SGHDT and YYEEEE. Deletions cut 4 bases from V and 2 bases from J, with 13 bases between. The rearrangement joins TRBV5-6 to TRBJ2-7, with D possibly being TRBD1 (6 bases). The sequencing sample was made of PBMCs. This sequence originates from a young man in good health and CMV-seronegative. This CDR3 reads CASSRPGQPYEQYF. The CDR3 nucleotides read TGTGCCAGCAGCCGCCCAGGACAGCCCTACGAGCAGTACTTC.